The entry below gives a single TCR beta chain sequence along with its context. Antigen unknown. Trimming pared 3 bases from V and 3 bases from J, leaving 11 bases between. This CDR3 has 14 residues. CDR1 is LNHDA and CDR2 is SQIVND in the germline V gene (reference sequence). The source of the sample is a study of T cell responses to AZD1222 COVID-19 vaccine. General study findings and limits: Among the donors, most were white British and more were female, and clonal diversity was possibly underestimated. Seropositive at baseline were only a handful of AZD1222 recipients.

TCRdb keeps only in-frame clones here, not all; method: immunoSEQ multiplex PCR. There are approximately 100,000 clones in the sample; over 75% occur only once, and approximately 5% lies in the top ten. The source material was peripheral blood, sampled 28 days after the second AZD1222 dose. The rearrangement uses TRBV19 and TRBJ1-1, with D perhaps matching TRBD1 (5 bases). The TCR sequence derives from an adult who received the AZD1222 COVID-19 vaccine. Here the CDR3 reads CASSMTREDTEAFF. The CDR3 nucleotides read TGTGCCAGTAGTATGACCAGGGAAGACACTGAAGCTTTCTTT.